This T cell receptor (beta chain) was profiled in a study of cytomegalovirus exposure and HLA in healthy donors. Study-wide results and caveats: The authors enumerated roughly 180 TCR beta chains as linked to cytomegalovirus.

PCR involved 60 Vbeta and 13 Jbeta primers. Sequenced by immunoSEQ multiplex PCR; TCRdb stores in-frame clones only, minus some. The sample includes around 160,000 clones, 77% seen only once; the top ten take 2.6%. Germline-derived CDR1 and CDR2 are MNHEY and SVGAGI. CDR3 length: 14 amino acids. V was pared by 5 bases and J by 7 bases, with 15 bases between. Concerning this clone: What it binds is not known.

The receptor comes from a woman aged 40-49 years in good health and CMV-seropositive. The source material was PBMCs. The chain uses TRBV6-5 and TRBJ1-5, with D possibly being TRBD1 (6 bases). The CDR3 reads CASSDLPTGQPQHF. The CDR3, as DNA: TGTGCCAGCAGTGACCTGCCTACAGGGCAGCCCCAGCATTTT.